The 2 T cell receptor beta chains below all came from one sample that was sequenced in a study of blood T cells in healthy people across ages. Combining a sample-barcoded 5' primer with a J-beta primer mix, a second PCR ran for 7 to 11 cycles. TCRdb re-derived calls from the 5' RACE reads in MiXCR, one entry per CDR3 protein. The sample has around 1.7 million distinct CDR3 sequences, roughly 27% seen once. The sample comprised blood. Receptors were obtained from a woman aged 25 to 39 in good health.

This clonotype was seen more than once but under ten times. The rearrangement joins TRBV7-9 to TRBJ1-5, with TRBD1 matching over 12 bases. V was clipped by 6 bases and J by 9 bases; unmatched bases: 12. The CDR3 sequence is 16 residues long. Germline V gives CDR1 SEHNR, CDR2 FQNEAQ (reference sequence). The CDR3 loop reads CASSNTGTGGPRPQHF. Here the CDR3 DNA reads TGTGCCAGCAGTAACACCGGGACAGGGGGCCCGAGGCCCCAGCATTTT.

This clonotype occurred many times. The V and J genes are TRBV4-1 and TRBJ1-4, with 12 bases lining up with TRBD1. This CDR3 contains 15 residues. In germline, CDR1 is MGHRA, CDR2 YSYEKL. J was trimmed by 8 bases and V by 1 base; bases with no gene match: 2. CDR3 DNA: TGCGCCAGCAGCCAAGTGGGACAGGGGGCGGAAAAACTGTTTTTT. Its translation: CASSQVGQGAEKLFF.